The 32 T cell receptor beta chains listed next were all sequenced from one sample in a study of T-cell reconstitution after alpha-beta-depleted transplantation in children. It was with unique molecular identifiers that the TCRbeta library was prepared. TCRdb itself ran the PCR reads through MiXCR, one entry per CDR3 protein. This sample yields fewer than 450,000 distinct CDR3 sequences, of which about 16% are seen a single time; roughly 40% belongs to the top ten. This specimen was PBMCs, mostly from graft donor cells, taken 360 days after TCRalphabeta/CD19-depleted stem cell transplant. The source of these receptors is a male patient between 2 and 10 years old who had a stem cell transplant for acute lymphoblastic leukemia, so the T cells may come from the graft donor.

This clonotype was seen repeatedly, ten times or more. The V gene is TRBV4-3, the J gene TRBJ2-1, with D tentatively TRBD1 (5 bases). This CDR3 comprises 15 residues. Germline CDR1 and CDR2: LGHNA and YSLEER. V dropped 4 bases and J dropped 3 bases, with 13 bases sitting between them. The CDR3 DNA follows: TGCGCCAGCAGCCCAAGGGGTAGGAACTACAATGAGCAGTTCTTC. It encodes CASSPRGRNYNEQFF.

This clonotype has at least ten counts. The V and J genes are TRBV6-5 and TRBJ1-1; D ambiguous. The V end lost 2 bases, the J end lost 1 base, and 11 bases lay between the germline ends. Germline V gene data show CDR1 as MNHEY and CDR2 as SVGAGI. The CDR3 spans 15 residues. The CDR3 DNA sequence: TGTGCCAGCAGTTACACGGGCAGGACGAACACTGAAGCTTTCTTT. It codes for CASSYTGRTNTEAFF.

The table lists this clonotype with a few counts. This chain uses TRBV12-5 with TRBJ2-5, with D maybe TRBD2 (7 bases). The CDR3 has 12 amino acids. CDR1 is LGHNT and CDR2 is FRNRAP in the germline V gene. The V end lost 6 bases, the J end lost 5 bases, and 10 bases lay between the germline ends. CDR3 nucleotide sequence: TGTGCTAGTGGCGGGGGGCTGGAGACCCAGTACTTC. Protein: CASGGGLETQYF.

This clonotype was found many times. This chain links TRBV4-3 with TRBJ2-1, with TRBD2 identical over 10 bases. V dropped 0 bases and J dropped 6; count of bases not matched to a gene: 8. There are 17 residues in the CDR3. CDR1 is LGHNA, CDR2 YSLEER, per germline. The CDR3 region is CASSQDSSGRVGNEQFF. CDR3 DNA: TGCGCCAGCAGCCAAGATTCTAGCGGGAGAGTCGGCAATGAGCAGTTCTTC.

This clonotype was counted only a few times. The chain carries TRBV28 and TRBJ2-1; 9 positions agree with TRBD1. The germline V gene has CDR1 MDHEN and CDR2 SYDVKM. The CDR3 extends over 16 amino acids. V lost 6 bases and J lost 4; bases outside the gene matches: 10. CDR3 sequence: CASSATGQGLYNEQFF. DNA for the CDR3: TGTGCCAGCAGCGCCACGGGACAGGGTCTATACAATGAGCAGTTCTTC.

This clonotype turned up a few times. The V and J genes are TRBV4-3 and TRBJ2-5; 10 bases agree with TRBD2. Germline V gene data show CDR1 as LGHNA and CDR2 as YSLEER. The V gene end was trimmed by 8 bases and the J gene end by 13 bases; junction bases not matched to a gene: 16. CDR3 length: 14 residues. This CDR3 is CASSPGLADASPYF. In nucleotides, the CDR3 is TGCGCCAGCTCCCCCGGACTAGCGGACGCCTCGCCGTACTTC.

This clonotype was found many times. The chain is built from TRBV12-3 or TRBV12-4 and TRBJ2-7; 7 bases match TRBD1. Trimming took 2 bases from V and 2 from J; bases not matched to a gene: 6. This CDR3 has 15 amino acids. DNA of the CDR3: TGTGCCAGCAGTTTAATACAGGGGCTGCCCTACGAGCAGTACTTC. Protein sequence: CASSLIQGLPYEQYF.

A remark on this clonotype: Possible read error: a much larger clone is one base away. This chain connects TRBV28 to TRBJ2-3, with D tentatively TRBD2 (6 bases). The V and J ends lost 11 bases and 4 bases respectively, with 10 bases between them. The germline V gene encodes CDR1 MDHEN and CDR2 SYDVKM. CDR3 length: 11 amino acids. The CDR3 nucleotides read TGTGCCGGCTGGGGGGCAGATACGCAGTATTTT. As protein: CAGWGADTQYF.

This clonotype was counted between two and nine times. The chain joins TRBV6-5 to TRBJ2-7, with 7 bases fitting TRBD2. Germline-derived CDR1 and CDR2 are MNHEY and SVGAGI. The CDR3 is 14 residues long. The J segment lost 3 bases and the V segment lost 0 bases, leaving 2 bases of the junction unmatched. CDR3 amino acids: CASSYSRGSYEQYF. The DNA for the CDR3 is TGTGCCAGCAGTTACTCTCGCGGGAGCTACGAGCAGTACTTC.

This clonotype was detected many times. This rearrangement joins TRBV29-1 to TRBJ2-3; D unresolved. V lost 3 bases, J lost 3 bases, and 4 bases lay in between. The CDR3 runs 11 residues. In germline, CDR1 is SQVTM, CDR2 ANQGSEA. Written as DNA, the CDR3 is TGCAGCGTTGAGCAGACAGATACGCAGTATTTT. Amino acids: CSVEQTDTQYF.

This chain connects TRBV4-3 to TRBJ2-3; no clear D. Germline V CDR1 and CDR2: LGHNA, YSLEER. V was shortened by 0 bases and J by 6 bases, with 10 bases between the two germline ends. This CDR3 contains 14 residues. The CDR3 DNA sequence: TGCGCCAGCAGCCAAGATATCTCTACCGATACGCAGTATTTT. Translated, it gives CASSQDISTDTQYF.

This clonotype has a handful of counts. The chain joins TRBV7-2 to TRBJ1-2; TRBD1 is a possible D gene (5 bases). Germline-derived CDR1 and CDR2 are SGHTA and FQGNSA. CDR3 length: 13 amino acids. The V and J ends lost 0 bases and 7 bases respectively, with 9 bases between them. This chain's CDR3 is CASSLARESGYTF. CDR3 in DNA: TGTGCCAGCAGCTTAGCCAGGGAGAGTGGCTACACCTTC.

This clonotype has just a few counts. This chain connects TRBV5-6 to TRBJ1-2; unclear D gene. The CDR3 runs to 13 residues. Germline V lookup: CDR1 SGHDT, CDR2 YYEEEE. V lost 2 bases and J 8 bases, leaving 13 bases between the germline ends. The CDR3 DNA sequence: TGTGCCAGCAGCTTAAGGGCGGGGAGAGGCTACACCTTC. It specifies CASSLRAGRGYTF.

The CDR3 reads CASSSTNTDTQYF. In nucleotides, the CDR3 is TGCGCCAGCAGCTCCACTAATACAGATACGCAGTATTTT. The genes are TRBV5-1 and TRBJ2-3, with D uncertain. With 3 bases removed from V and 3 bases from J, the gap between germline ends came to 8 bases. Germline CDR1 SGHRS, CDR2 YFSETQ. The CDR3 totals 13 residues.

The rearrangement joins TRBV27 to TRBJ2-1, with D perhaps TRBD2 (5 bases). This CDR3 region has 16 residues. Germline CDR1 and CDR2: MNHEY and SMNVEV (reference sequence). Trimming shortened V by 2 bases and J by 2 bases, and 13 bases separated the two germline ends. CDR3 sequence (DNA): TGTGCCAGCAGTTTAGGTCCGGGATATCCCTACAATGAGCAGTTCTTC. It translates to CASSLGPGYPYNEQFF.

This clonotype was observed many times. The chain links TRBV6-2 or TRBV6-3 to TRBJ2-7; 7 bases line up with TRBD1. The CDR3 runs to 17 residues. V shed 4 bases, J shed 0 bases, and the junction held 12 bases outside the gene matches. Germline CDR1 MNHEY, CDR2 SVGEGT. The CDR3 loop reads CASSSLTGTAPSYEQYF. The DNA for the CDR3 is TGTGCCAGCAGTTCCCTTACCGGGACAGCACCCTCCTACGAGCAGTACTTC.

The chain uses TRBV7-8 and TRBJ2-2; TRBD2 agrees at 12 bases. J was trimmed by 6 bases and V by 5 bases; bases with no gene match: 10. The CDR3 spans 17 residues. Germline V gene lookup returns CDR1 SGHVS and CDR2 FQNEAQ. The CDR3 bases are TGTGCCAGCAGCCAGCCCCCTAGCGGGAGGGCCCCCGGGGAGCTGTTTTTT. Residues: CASSQPPSGRAPGELFF. Variable domain in full (rest from reference TRBV7-8 and TRBJ2-2): GAGVSQSPRYKVAKRGQDVALRCDPISGHVSLFWYQQALGQGPEFLTYFQNEAQLDKSGLPSDRFFAERPEGSVSTLKIQRTQQEDSAVYLCASSQPPSGRAPGELFFGEGSRLTVL.

This sequence joins TRBV7-2 and TRBJ2-4, with unresolved D. Germline V gene lookup returns CDR1 SGHTA and CDR2 FQGNSA. The CDR3 is 14 residues long. V dropped 3 bases and J dropped 1 base, with 7 bases sitting between them. DNA for the CDR3: TGTGCCAGCAGCTTTGTCAAGGCCAAAAACATTCAGTACTTC. It translates to CASSFVKAKNIQYF.

The gene calls are TRBV4-3 and TRBJ2-4; TRBD2 matches 7 bases. The J segment lost 10 bases and the V segment lost 0 bases, leaving 9 bases of the junction unmatched. The CDR3 spans 15 residues. Germline CDR1 is LGHNA and CDR2 is YSLEER. In DNA form, the CDR3 reads TGCGCCAGCAGCCAAGAGGAAGCGGGACCCCGGATTCAGTACTTC. This translates into CASSQEEAGPRIQYF.

This clonotype was seen a handful of times. The rearrangement joins TRBV9 to TRBJ2-3; TRBD2 agrees at 8 bases. The CDR3 loop spans 17 amino acids. Germline V gene lookup returns CDR1 SGDLS and CDR2 YYNGEE. The ends lost 0 bases at V and 2 bases at J; junction bases unmatched: 8. The CDR3: CASSVDPGSGNTDTQYF. The CDR3 DNA is TGTGCCAGCAGCGTAGACCCGGGTAGCGGGAACACAGATACGCAGTATTTT.

The sample holds many counts of this clonotype. This chain links TRBV28 with TRBJ1-5; D is unresolved. Per germline, CDR1 MDHEN and CDR2 SYDVKM. Trimming cost V 3 bases and J 0 bases, with 15 bases left between them. The CDR3 totals 17 residues. The CDR3: CASSLATAPYSNQPQHF. Written as DNA, the CDR3 is TGTGCCAGCAGTTTGGCTACAGCCCCGTATAGCAATCAGCCCCAGCATTTT.

This chain connects TRBV4-1 to TRBJ2-7; possibly TRBD2 for D (6 bases). V dropped 0 bases and J dropped 0 bases, with 12 bases sitting between them. Germline V gene data show CDR1 as MGHRA and CDR2 as YSYEKL. The length of the CDR3 is 16 residues. The CDR3 is CASSQDVGSPSYEQYF. CDR3 DNA sequence: TGCGCCAGCAGCCAAGATGTCGGGAGCCCCTCCTACGAGCAGTACTTC.

This clonotype was seen a few times. J is TRBJ2-3 and V is TRBV20-1; 7 bases line up with TRBD1. J lost 2 bases, V lost 5 bases, and 13 bases had no gene match. The CDR3 consists of 16 residues. Germline V gene data show CDR1 as DFQATT and CDR2 as SNEGSKA (reference sequence). The CDR3 protein is CSAHRGRQGPTDTQYF. The CDR3 DNA follows: TGCAGTGCTCATAGGGGGCGACAGGGTCCCACAGATACGCAGTATTTT.

The V and J genes are TRBV5-1 and TRBJ1-2; D ambiguous. Trimming removed 2 bases at V and 4 bases at J, with 21 bases between. The CDR3 length is 17 residues. Germline V lookup: CDR1 SGHRS, CDR2 YFSETQ. The CDR3 region is CASSFAGRPEVGYGYTF. In DNA, the CDR3 is TGCGCCAGCAGCTTCGCGGGCAGGCCGGAGGTGGGCTATGGCTACACCTTC.

In this sample, this clonotype turned up a few times. V gene TRBV24-1 combines with J gene TRBJ2-1, with D perhaps matching TRBD1 (6 bases). The V gene's germline CDR1 is KGHDR and CDR2 SFDVKD. Trimming stripped 1 base from V and 0 bases from J, with 9 bases between. The CDR3 is made up of 16 amino acids. The CDR3 DNA sequence: TGTGCCACCAGTGATTTCACAGGGAGCTCCTACAATGAGCAGTTCTTC. It codes for CATSDFTGSSYNEQFF.

This clonotype appeared many times. The CDR3 DNA reads TGTGCCAGCAGCCAAGCCTGGGACACCCTGGGGAGATCACCCCTCCACTTT. As protein: CASSQAWDTLGRSPLHF. The V call is TRBV7-9, the J call TRBJ1-6; weak D call: TRBD1 (6 bases). V lost 5 bases and J 10 bases, leaving 24 bases between the germline ends. The CDR3 is 17 residues long. Germline V gives CDR1 SEHNR, CDR2 FQNEAQ (reference sequence).

CDR3 nucleotide sequence: TGTGCCAGCAGTTTTGGTGTCCGTCTGTACGAGCAGTACTTC. It codes for CASSFGVRLYEQYF. This chain connects TRBV12-3 or TRBV12-4 to TRBJ2-7; D ambiguous. This CDR3 is 14 amino acids long. V lost 3 bases and J 4 bases, leaving 13 bases between the germline ends.

The rearrangement uses TRBV10-1 and TRBJ1-4; no clear D gene. The CDR3 has 12 amino acids. Germline CDR1 and CDR2: WNHNN and SYGVQD (reference sequence). V was trimmed by 9 bases and J by 8 bases, leaving 13 bases between them. CDR3 bases: TGCGCCAGTGTGGACCGCAAGGAAAAACTGTTTTTT. Its protein product is CASVDRKEKLFF.

This clonotype was counted only a few times. In DNA, the CDR3 is TGTGCCAGCAGCTTAGGGACGTGGGGGCGAAGCTACGAGCAGTACTTC. It encodes CASSLGTWGRSYEQYF. The V and J genes are TRBV7-2 and TRBJ2-7; a weak D match, TRBD1 (6 bases). Between the trimmed V and J ends, which lost 1 base and 3 bases, there was a span of 16 bases. Germline-derived CDR1 and CDR2 are SGHTA and FQGNSA. This CDR3 is built from 16 residues. Drawing the rest from reference TRBV7-2 and TRBJ2-7, the complete variable domain is GAGVSQSPSNKVTEKGKDVELRCDPISGHTALYWYRQSLGQGLEFLIYFQGNSAPDKSGLPSDRFSAERTGGSVSTLTIQRTQQEDSAVYLCASSLGTWGRSYEQYFGPGTRLTVT.

This clonotype has more than one count but fewer than ten. This chain links TRBV20-1 with TRBJ2-7, with D possibly being TRBD1 (5 bases). With 1 base removed from V and 0 bases from J, the gap between germline ends came to 13 bases. CDR3 length equals 15 residues. CDR1 and CDR2 from the germline V gene are DFQATT and SNEGSKA (reference sequence). CDR3 bases: TGCAGTGCTAGAGCTCAGGACACTATCTCCTACGAGCAGTACTTC. This codes for CSARAQDTISYEQYF.

This clonotype was picked up a small number of times. The chain joins TRBV11-1 to TRBJ2-5; 11 positions match TRBD1. V was clipped by 5 bases and J by 2 bases; unmatched bases: 16. CDR1 and CDR2 from the germline V gene are SGHAT and FQDESV (reference sequence). The CDR3 loop spans 19 amino acids. Here the CDR3 reads CASSLPPGQGGALQETQYF. As DNA, the CDR3 is TGTGCCAGCAGCCTACCGCCGGGACAGGGGGGCGCATTACAAGAGACCCAGTACTTC.

This clonotype was observed a handful of times. The chain couples TRBV5-1 to TRBJ1-1; 8 bases are a match to TRBD1. The CDR3 spans 15 residues. Trimming cost V 4 bases and J 7 bases; bases outside gene matches: 12. CDR1 is SGHRS and CDR2 is YFSETQ in the germline V gene. CDR3 residues: CASSVTGQVTNEAFF. In nucleotides, the CDR3 is TGCGCCAGCAGCGTAACGGGACAGGTAACGAATGAAGCTTTCTTT.